This TCR beta chain was profiled in a study of T cell responses to AZD1222 COVID-19 vaccine. General study findings and limits: At baseline, just a handful of AZD1222 recipients tested seropositive. Spike-wide vaccine-associated CD4 TCRs dominated at 160-218 and 743-854. The donors showed a predominance of white British ancestry and of females, with possible underestimation of clonal diversity. Two AZD1222 doses significantly raised spike-specific TCR breadth and depth over controls.

V lost 5 bases and J 7 bases, leaving 11 bases between the germline ends. CDR3 length: 13 residues. Germline CDR1 and CDR2: SEHNR and FQNEAQ (reference sequence). Notes on this clone: What it binds is not known.

Sequencing was performed with immunoSEQ multiplex PCR; in TCRdb, only in-frame clones are kept and a portion is missing. The repertoire consists of approximately 150,000 clones, with about 86% occurring once and the leading ten covering approximately 5.4%. The chain has TRBV7-9 and TRBJ2-2; D might be TRBD2 (6 bases). This sequence originates from an adult who received the AZD1222 COVID-19 vaccine. Sample: peripheral blood, taken 28 days after the second AZD1222 dose. CDR3 nucleotide sequence: TGTGCCAGCAGCCCCCCGGGGGTCGGGGAGCTGTTTTTT. Protein product: CASSPPGVGELFF.